The present T cell receptor (beta chain) was sequenced within a study of T cell responses to AZD1222 COVID-19 vaccine. Study-wide findings and caveats: As reported, nearly half of all spike-specific TCRs target variant regions that are unmutated. Clonal diversity may have been underestimated in mostly white British donors. Following two doses of AZD1222, Spike-specific TCR breadth and depth rose.

About this clone itself: Its antigen is unknown.

The assay was immunoSEQ multiplex PCR, and TCRdb's table has in-frame clones only and misses some. The repertoire holds 65,000 to 80,000 clones, with roughly 87% as singletons. Per the germline V gene, CDR1 is SGHTA and CDR2 is FQGNSA. This CDR3 is 14 amino acids long. V shed 5 bases, J shed 6 bases, and the junction held 5 bases outside the gene matches. Material: peripheral blood, obtained on day 0 of AZD1222 vaccination. The chain joins TRBV7-2 to TRBJ2-1; 9 nucleotides align to TRBD2. The TCR comes from an adult in good health. CDR3 region: CASSASTSGNEQFF. In DNA form, the CDR3 reads TGTGCCAGCAGCGCGTCGACTAGCGGCAATGAGCAGTTCTTC.